This T cell receptor beta chain comes out of a study of early T cells in non-severe SARS-CoV-2 infection. Study summary: Bulk RNA isolated from unsorted whole blood underwent sequencing; chains were not paired.

Study results and caveats: Reliance on VDJdb matching favored anti-spike CD8 responses; private and CD4 specificities were missed.

As concerns this clonotype: Its antigen remains unknown.

From the 5' RACE reads, TCRdb called clonotypes with MiXCR, one entry per CDR3 protein. The sample consists of about 48,000 distinct CDR3 sequences, around 9.5% of them appearing once. The sequenced sample was whole blood. This receptor was obtained from an adult who was a healthcare worker with PCR-confirmed SARS-CoV-2 infection or an uninfected control (not recorded which).

The CDR3 DNA sequence: TGCAGCGCCAGGACAACAGCTAATGAAAAACTGTTTTTT. It specifies CSARTTANEKLFF. The chain links TRBV29-1 to TRBJ1-4, with D maybe TRBD1 (5 bases). Trimming cost V 7 bases and J 3 bases, with 12 bases left between them. Germline V gene data show CDR1 as SQVTM and CDR2 as ANQGSEA. The CDR3 sequence is 13 residues long.